The next 3 T cell receptor beta chains were all read from a single sample in a study of CD8+ T cells in alopecia areata. As the sequencing template, cDNA was produced by extracting RNA and reverse transcribing it. Assay used: immunoSEQ multiplex PCR; TCRdb lists only in-frame clones, some missing. Here the sample spans 170,000 or so clones, around 50% being singletons. Treatment given: oral pan-JAK inhibitor, 5-10 mg twice daily. The source was CD8+ T cells sorted from blood, collected at week 24, from a patient treated with tofacitinib. Receptors were obtained from a human donor with alopecia areata.

The chain uses TRBV5-1 and TRBJ1-1, with D hard to call. Germline V gene lookup returns CDR1 SGHRS and CDR2 YFSETQ. This CDR3 has 13 residues. V was cut by 0 bases and J by 1 base, with 4 bases left in between. The chain's CDR3 is CASSLDRNTEAFF. The CDR3 DNA follows: TGCGCCAGCAGCTTGGATAGGAACACTGAAGCTTTCTTT. Drawing the rest from reference TRBV5-1 and TRBJ1-1, the complete variable domain is KAGVTQTPRYLIKTRGQQVTLSCSPISGHRSVSWYQQTPGQGLQFLFEYFSETQRNKGNFPGRFSGRQFSNSRSEMNVSTLELGDSALYLCASSLDRNTEAFFGQGTRLTVV.

The count of this clone is one. The rearrangement joins TRBV7-9 to TRBJ1-2; a possible D gene is TRBD1 (6 bases). The germline CDR1 and CDR2 sequences are SEHNR and FQNEAQ (reference sequence). Trimming stripped 5 bases from V and 3 bases from J, with 10 bases between. The CDR3 is 13 amino acids. The CDR3 reads CASSPQGDYGYTF. The CDR3 DNA is TGTGCCAGCAGCCCACAGGGAGACTATGGCTACACCTTC.

The genes are TRBV10-3 and TRBJ2-1, with D possibly being TRBD1 or TRBD2 (5 bases each). Trimming left V 3 bases short and J 7 bases short, with 22 bases between. The CDR3 loop spans 17 amino acids. Germline CDR1 is ENHRY and CDR2 is SYGVKD. The CDR3 nucleotides are TGTGCCATCAGTGAATCGGAGAGGGGCCTTCTACGGAATGAGCAGTTCTTC. Protein product: CAISESERGLLRNEQFF.